The subject of this entry is one T cell receptor beta chain. This sample was taken from a study of T cell changes during pregnancy in multiple sclerosis. Trimming removed 5 bases at V and 4 bases at J, with 17 bases between. Germline CDR1 reads PRHDT; CDR2 reads FYEKMQ (reference sequence). This CDR3 contains 15 residues. Some clones are missing from TCRdb's copy, which holds only in-frame ones; the method was immunoSEQ multiplex PCR. This table holds tens of thousands of clones, roughly nine tenths found once. The sequence was collected from a female donor with multiple sclerosis, enrolled in a pregnancy study. The starting material was CD4+ T cells from peripheral blood mononuclear cells, obtained in the third trimester of pregnancy. This sequence joins TRBV13 and TRBJ2-5, with a possible D match to TRBD1 (6 bases). CDR3 loop: CASSRNSGEGETQYF. In DNA, the CDR3 is TGTGCCAGCAGCCGCAACTCAGGGGAAGGAGAGACCCAGTACTTC.